This T cell receptor (beta chain) was observed in a study of blood T cell repertoires in COVID-19. The wider study: Donors in the United States, Italy and Spain gave samples during acute or convalescent COVID-19.

Followed longitudinally, the Seattle patients had been enrolled during active infection. This CDR3 is built from 14 residues. V lost 4 bases and J lost 3; bases outside the gene matches: 4. Germline CDR1 reads SGHRS; CDR2 reads YFSETQ. This clone occurred once. Method: immunoSEQ multiplex PCR; TCRdb's copy keeps in-frame clones and lacks some. The sample records about 410,000 clones, about 89% being singletons. This chain uses TRBV5-1 with TRBJ1-3; 7 nucleotides line up with TRBD1. Sequenced material: peripheral blood. The source is a woman aged 40 to 55 with COVID-19, enrolled during active disease. CDR3 sequence reads: CASSIQGNGNTIYF. The CDR3 region has the DNA TGCGCCAGCAGCATACAGGGGAATGGAAACACCATATATTTT.